These T cell receptor beta chains were read from a single sample in a study of CD8 T cells in ankylosing spondylitis. Each CDR3 protein gets one entry after TCRdb re-called the 5' RACE reads with MiXCR. The sample comprises 650,000 to 800,000 distinct CDR3 sequences, over 15% of which are singletons, and around 19% rests with the top ten. The sequenced sample was blood, either unsorted or a sorted T cell fraction (not recorded which). These receptors all stem from a male donor with ankylosing spondylitis. Both conserved end residues are part of each CDR3. Each record gives: D gene, V gene, clone size, J gene, CDR3 protein, CDR3 DNA. D genes are given only for firm matches. Only part of the rows carry a size: once, few, many, or a class if the clone is expanded.

d_gene: .
v_gene: TRBV28
abundance: .
j_gene: TRBJ1-5
CDR3aa: CASGTHLVAQPQHF
CDR3nt: TGTGCCAGCGGAACCCACCTCGTTGCTCAGCCCCAGCATTTT

d_gene: .
v_gene: TRBV20-1
abundance: many
j_gene: TRBJ2-5
CDR3aa: CSARDGPQETQYF
CDR3nt: TGCAGTGCTAGAGATGGACCGCAAGAGACCCAGTACTTC

d_gene: .
v_gene: TRBV6-1
abundance: .
j_gene: TRBJ1-2
CDR3aa: CASSEASTDSNYGYTF
CDR3nt: TGTGCCAGCAGTGAAGCGTCCACAGACTCTAACTATGGCTACACCTTC

d_gene: .
v_gene: TRBV6-5
abundance: few
j_gene: TRBJ1-5
CDR3aa: CASSYSGASNQPQHF
CDR3nt: TGTGCCAGCAGTTACTCGGGGGCTAGCAATCAGCCCCAGCATTTT

d_gene: .
v_gene: TRBV12-5
abundance: .
j_gene: TRBJ1-1
CDR3aa: CASGPTGGTEAFF
CDR3nt: TGTGCTAGTGGCCCTACGGGAGGCACTGAAGCTTTCTTT

d_gene: .
v_gene: TRBV20-1
abundance: .
j_gene: TRBJ1-5
CDR3aa: CSAGGDLNQPQHF
CDR3nt: TGCAGTGCTGGCGGGGACCTCAATCAGCCCCAGCATTTT

d_gene: TRBD1
v_gene: TRBV24-1
abundance: few
j_gene: TRBJ2-1
CDR3aa: CATSDLDRGHIEQFF
CDR3nt: TGTGCCACCAGTGACCTGGACAGGGGGCATATTGAGCAGTTCTTC

d_gene: .
v_gene: TRBV13
abundance: .
j_gene: TRBJ2-5
CDR3aa: CASSLGQGTVETQYF
CDR3nt: TGTGCCAGCAGCTTAGGACAGGGCACCGTGGAGACCCAGTACTTC

d_gene: .
v_gene: TRBV4-1
abundance: .
j_gene: TRBJ2-7
CDR3aa: CASSRDAESYEQYF
CDR3nt: TGCGCCAGCAGCCGGGACGCCGAGAGCTACGAGCAGTACTTC

d_gene: TRBD1
v_gene: TRBV6-5
abundance: few
j_gene: TRBJ1-1
CDR3aa: CASSYSRTGGFAEAFF
CDR3nt: TGTGCCAGCAGTTACTCCCGGACAGGGGGCTTCGCTGAAGCTTTCTTT

d_gene: .
v_gene: TRBV27
abundance: .
j_gene: TRBJ1-1
CDR3aa: CASSLLPEPTEAFF
CDR3nt: TGTGCCAGCAGTTTACTTCCAGAGCCGACTGAAGCTTTCTTT

d_gene: .
v_gene: TRBV5-4
abundance: many
j_gene: TRBJ1-1
CDR3aa: CASSFGAGFDTEAFF
CDR3nt: TGTGCCAGCAGCTTCGGGGCGGGGTTTGACACTGAAGCTTTCTTT

d_gene: TRBD2
v_gene: TRBV11-1
abundance: .
j_gene: TRBJ2-1
CDR3aa: CASSSPGLAGLVAYNEQFF
CDR3nt: TGTGCCAGCAGCTCCCCGGGACTAGCGGGGTTAGTTGCCTACAATGAGCAGTTCTTC

d_gene: TRBD2
v_gene: TRBV6-5
abundance: few
j_gene: TRBJ2-5
CDR3aa: CASSSRLAGGETQYF
CDR3nt: TGTGCCAGCAGTTCCCGCCTAGCGGGGGGGGAGACCCAGTACTTC